Here is one T cell receptor beta chain with its context. Its antigen is currently unknown. The sample originates from a study of CD8+ T cells in alopecia areata. The study, taken as a whole, reports: Clarity of TCR sharing across patients fell short of that in mice, possibly HLA-related.

As part of sample collection, lesional scalp punch biopsies and peripheral blood were taken from alopecia areata patients. The authors extracted RNA and reverse transcribed it into cDNA as the sequencing template. Using immunoSEQ multiplex PCR, the repertoire was profiled, and TCRdb retains in-frame clones only, with some absent. The sample holds 65,000 to 90,000 clones, about 53% seen once. The germline CDR1 and CDR2 sequences are GTSNPN and SVGIG (reference sequence). The CDR3 is 15 residues long. This TCR was sampled from a human donor with alopecia areata. The chain combines TRBV30 with TRBJ2-6, with TRBD1 as a possible D gene (5 bases). The sample was NKG2D-high CD8+ T cells sorted from blood. CDR3 in DNA: TGTGCTGCAGTAGGGGCTAAAAGTGGGGCCAACGTCCTGACTTTC. Amino acid sequence: CAAVGAKSGANVLTF.